One sample yielded the 18 T cell receptor beta chains listed below, sequenced in a study of control samples from healthy donors and cancer patients. Sequenced by immunoSEQ multiplex PCR; TCRdb stores in-frame clones only, minus some. Here the sample spans some 79,000 clones, 90% to 95% being singletons. Sequencing used PBMCs. The receptors shown here come from a woman aged 40 to 55 with lung cancer.

The gene calls are TRBV7-8 and TRBJ1-3; D is uncertain. CDR3 length equals 13 residues. The germline V gene encodes CDR1 SGHVS and CDR2 FQNEAQ. Trimming removed 4 bases from V and 1 base from J, with 5 bases in between. The CDR3 here is CASSSGSGNTIYF. DNA for the CDR3: TGTGCCAGCAGCTCGGGGTCTGGAAACACCATATATTTT.

The V and J genes are TRBV5-6 and TRBJ2-3; D gene unclear. Germline V gene sequence: CDR1 SGHDT, CDR2 YYEEEE. V was shortened by 5 bases and J by 2 bases, with 12 bases between the two germline ends. This CDR3 region has 14 residues. The CDR3 sequence: CASRLDINTDTQYF. CDR3 bases: TGTGCCAGCAGACTTGACATCAACACAGATACGCAGTATTTT.

The rearrangement links TRBV7-2 to TRBJ2-1; D not resolved. Trimming cost V 1 base and J 9 bases, with 7 bases left between them. The germline CDR1 and CDR2 sequences are SGHTA and FQGNSA. The CDR3 runs to 12 residues. The CDR3 region has the DNA TGTGCCAGCAGCTTAGGCCCCAGTGAGCAGTTCTTC. Translated: CASSLGPSEQFF.

The J gene is TRBJ1-4, the V gene TRBV6-5; D ambiguous. The CDR3 loop spans 13 amino acids. The V and J ends lost 7 bases and 8 bases respectively, with 14 bases between them. Germline V CDR1 and CDR2: MNHEY, SVGAGI. This CDR3 is CASTGAEEEKLFF. CDR3 nucleotide sequence: TGTGCCAGCACAGGAGCTGAAGAAGAAAAACTGTTTTTT.

For the CDR3, the DNA is TGCGCCAGCAGTCCCGGACAGGGGGCATGGGAGACCCAGTACTTC. This sequence encodes CASSPGQGAWETQYF. The J gene is TRBJ2-5, the V gene TRBV5-1; 11 bases line up with TRBD1. CDR3 length: 15 residues. Trimming at V came to 5 bases and at J to 5 bases, leaving 8 bases not matched to a gene. CDR1 is SGHRS and CDR2 is YFSETQ in the germline V gene.

This sequence joins TRBV6-5 and TRBJ1-1, with 8 positions matching TRBD1. CDR1 is MNHEY, CDR2 SVGAGI, per germline. The CDR3 sequence is 13 residues long. The J segment lost 12 bases and the V segment lost 7 bases, leaving 13 bases of the junction unmatched. CDR3 sequence reads: CASTRGPGQRTFF. In DNA, the CDR3 is TGTGCCAGCACCAGGGGGCCGGGACAGAGAACTTTCTTT.

V usage is TRBV7-9 and J usage is TRBJ2-1; D uncertain. This CDR3 is built from 13 residues. Trimming took 3 bases from V and 4 from J, leaving 7 bases between them. The V gene's germline CDR1 is SEHNR and CDR2 FQNEAQ (reference sequence). CDR3 DNA sequence: TGTGCCAGCAGCTTCGATCCTTACAATGAGCAGTTCTTC. Translating it yields CASSFDPYNEQFF.

The V and J genes are TRBV12-3 or TRBV12-4 and TRBJ1-2, with 7 bases identical to TRBD1. V was pared by 6 bases and J by 3 bases, with 4 bases of the junction left unmatched. The CDR3 is made up of 13 amino acids. For the CDR3, the DNA is TGTGCCAGCAGGTCCACAGGGGACTATGGCTACACCTTC. Translating it yields CASRSTGDYGYTF.

This chain connects TRBV12-3 or TRBV12-4 to TRBJ1-2, with 8 bases aligning to TRBD1. The CDR3 is 12 residues long. With 5 bases clipped from V and 11 bases from J, the junction kept 7 bases outside the gene matches. CDR3 sequence: CASSPGQGGYTF. CDR3 nucleotide sequence: TGTGCCAGCAGTCCCGGACAGGGAGGTTACACCTTC.

The CDR3 loop reads CASSPLEQYF. In nucleotides, the CDR3 is TGTGCCAGCAGCCCCCTGGAGCAGTACTTC. V usage is TRBV3-1 (or the pseudogene TRBV3-2) and J usage is TRBJ2-7; D is unresolved. V lost 4 bases and J 7 bases, leaving 5 bases between the germline ends. The germline CDR1 and CDR2 sequences are LGHDT and YNNKEL (reference sequence). The CDR3 totals 10 residues.

This chain links TRBV3-1 (or the pseudogene TRBV3-2) with TRBJ2-7, with D unresolved. The CDR3 consists of 13 residues. Looked up from germline, CDR1 is LGHDT and CDR2 is YNNKEL (reference sequence). Trimming pared 3 bases from V and 1 base from J, leaving 7 bases between. CDR3 amino acids: CASSHDGSYEQYF. Here the CDR3 DNA reads TGTGCCAGCAGCCACGACGGATCCTACGAGCAGTACTTC.

The chain couples TRBV4-1 to TRBJ2-3; 11 bases are shared with TRBD2. Germline V gives CDR1 MGHRA, CDR2 YSYEKL. The length of the CDR3 is 15 residues. Trimming removed 5 bases from V and 5 bases from J; junction bases left unmatched: 6. The CDR3 protein is CASSDLAGGRDTQYF. The CDR3 DNA sequence: TGCGCCAGCAGCGATCTAGCGGGGGGCAGAGATACGCAGTATTTT.

This chain connects TRBV13 to TRBJ1-1; D unresolved. V gave up 4 bases and J gave up 4 bases, with 7 bases separating them. The germline CDR1 and CDR2 sequences are PRHDT and FYEKMQ (reference sequence). The CDR3 is 12 amino acids. As DNA, the CDR3 is TGTGCCAGCAGCTCCAGACCCACTGAAGCTTTCTTT. It translates to CASSSRPTEAFF.

This chain links TRBV5-6 with TRBJ1-1; weak D call: TRBD1 (6 bases). Germline CDR1 is SGHDT and CDR2 is YYEEEE. V lost 4 bases, J lost 0 bases, and 13 bases lay in between. This CDR3 spans 15 amino acids. The CDR3 DNA sequence: TGTGCCAGCAGCCCACGGGACACGCTGAACACTGAAGCTTTCTTT. Translating it yields CASSPRDTLNTEAFF.

J is TRBJ1-2 and V is TRBV28; D possibly corresponds to TRBD1 (5 bases). The CDR3 covers 14 residues. Trimming pared 5 bases from V and 8 bases from J, leaving 18 bases between. Germline V gives CDR1 MDHEN, CDR2 SYDVKM. CDR3 nucleotide sequence: TGTGCCAGCAGTGAACGAGGGGCTCTGGGAGGCTACACCTTC. Protein: CASSERGALGGYTF.

Points on this clone: The junction and the germline gene differ at one end; a read error may be behind it. Other DNA sequences of this sample code for an identical CDR3. This rearrangement joins TRBV5-1 to TRBJ1-1; no definite D call. CDR1 SGHRS and CDR2 YFSETQ come from the germline V gene. This CDR3 has 13 amino acids. The CDR3 DNA follows: TGCGCCAGTAGCTTGACGGCAGTCGGTGAAGCTTTCTTT. It encodes CASSLTAVGEAFF. The variable domain in full, with the rest retrieved from reference TRBV5-1 and TRBJ1-1, is KAGVTQTPRYLIKTRGQQVTLSCSPISGHRSVSWYQQTPGQGLQFLFEYFSETQRNKGNFPGRFSGRQFSNSRSEMNVSTLELGDSALYLCASSLTAVGEAFFGQGTRLTVV.

This rearrangement joins TRBV3-1 (or the pseudogene TRBV3-2) to TRBJ2-6; D not resolved. Germline V lookup: CDR1 LGHDT, CDR2 YNNKEL (reference sequence). CDR3 length equals 17 residues. Trimming stripped 1 base from V and 1 base from J, with 11 bases between. CDR3 protein: CASSQGDSASGANVLTF. CDR3 nucleotides: TGTGCCAGCAGCCAAGGGGATTCAGCGTCTGGGGCCAACGTCCTGACTTTC.

This chain joins TRBV5-6 and TRBJ2-4, with D possibly matching TRBD2 (7 bases). The germline gives CDR1 SGHDT, CDR2 YYEEEE. Trimming pared 2 bases from V and 9 bases from J, leaving 24 bases between. CDR3 length: 17 residues. CDR3 protein: CASSFLGGGAPGGIQYF. Here the CDR3 DNA reads TGTGCCAGCAGCTTCCTGGGCGGGGGCGCCCCGGGGGGCATTCAGTACTTC.